Following are 8 T cell receptor beta chains from one sample sequenced in a study of T cells expressing NK-cell markers. TCRdb re-called the 5' RACE reads and gives one entry per CDR3 protein, without DNA. Its clone listing holds about 260,000 distinct CDR3 sequences. Sequenced material: blood T cells: a sorted CD56 or NKG2C T cell subset, CD4+ or CD8+ T cells, or bulk PBMC T cells (not recorded which). The receptors were gathered from a man younger than 35 in good health.

The CDR3 protein is CASSQGPGLDYGYTF. This chain joins TRBV4-2 and TRBJ1-2; with no DNA, the TCRdb D assignment of TRBD1 cannot be verified. CDR3 length equals 15 residues. Per the germline V gene, CDR1 is LGHNA and CDR2 is YNFKEQ.

The V gene is TRBV29-1, the J gene TRBJ2-2; lacking DNA, the TRBD2 call made by TCRdb goes unchecked. This CDR3 region has 12 residues. Looked up from germline, CDR1 is SQVTM and CDR2 is ANQGSEA. This chain's CDR3 is CSVGGEPGELFF.

The chain is built from TRBV6-1 and TRBJ1-1. Germline assignment: CDR1 MNHNS and CDR2 SASEGT. This CDR3 is built from 13 residues. The CDR3 region is CASSEAMPYKAFF.

The chain couples TRBV20-1 to TRBJ2-5; without DNA, the TCRdb call of TRBD2 cannot be checked. Germline-derived CDR1 and CDR2 are DFQATT and SNEGSKA (reference sequence). CDR3 size: 15 residues. CDR3 sequence reads: CSARDLGLAQETQYF.

This chain joins TRBV5-1 and TRBJ1-5. The CDR3 totals 15 residues. Germline V gene lookup returns CDR1 SGHRS and CDR2 YFSETQ. The CDR3 region is CASSLGDGRPSPQHF.

This chain links TRBV20-1 with TRBJ2-3; TCRdb lists TRBD2, though no DNA is available to test this call. CDR1 is DFQATT and CDR2 is SNEGSKA in the germline V gene (reference sequence). CDR3 size: 15 residues. The CDR3 reads CSASTGTIPHRVGYF.

This sequence joins TRBV29-1 and TRBJ1-4. This CDR3 is built from 12 residues. CDR1 SQVTM and CDR2 ANQGSEA come from the germline V gene. The CDR3 loop reads CSVKGSREKLFF.

V gene TRBV12-3 or TRBV12-4 combines with J gene TRBJ2-1; TCRdb calls TRBD1, which cannot be checked without DNA. This CDR3 is built from 12 residues. This CDR3 reads CASSIRTGAKFF.